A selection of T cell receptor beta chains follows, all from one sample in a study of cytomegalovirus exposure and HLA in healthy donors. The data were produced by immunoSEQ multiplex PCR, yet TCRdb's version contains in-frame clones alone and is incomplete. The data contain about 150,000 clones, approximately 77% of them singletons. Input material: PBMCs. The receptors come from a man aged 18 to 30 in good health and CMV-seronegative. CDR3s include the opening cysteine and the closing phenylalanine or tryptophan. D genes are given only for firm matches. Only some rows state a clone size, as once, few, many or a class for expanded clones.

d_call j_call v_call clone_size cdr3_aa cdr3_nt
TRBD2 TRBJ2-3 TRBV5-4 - CASSFGTSGSGDTQYF TGTGCCAGCAGCTTCGGGACTAGCGGGAGTGGGGATACGCAGTATTTT
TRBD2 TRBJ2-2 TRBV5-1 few CASSPRGGPEPGELFF TGCGCCAGCAGCCCCCGGGGAGGGCCTGAACCCGGGGAGCTGTTTTTT
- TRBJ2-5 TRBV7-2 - CASSATSGDRETQYF TGTGCCAGCAGCGCGACATCAGGGGATCGAGAGACCCAGTACTTC
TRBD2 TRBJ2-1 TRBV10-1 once CASSEGTSGPTYNEQFF TGCGCCAGCAGTGAGGGGACTAGCGGGCCCACCTACAATGAGCAGTTCTTC
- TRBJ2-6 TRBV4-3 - CASSQGRDGANVLTF TGCGCCAGCAGCCAGGGCCGAGATGGGGCCAACGTCCTGACTTTC
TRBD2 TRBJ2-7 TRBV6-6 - CASRLAAVSGEQYF TGTGCCAGCAGACTAGCGGCCGTCTCCGGCGAGCAGTACTTC
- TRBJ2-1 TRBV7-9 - CSSSLRPYNEQFF TGTTCCAGCAGCTTGAGGCCATACAATGAGCAGTTCTTC
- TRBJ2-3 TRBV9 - CASSGGGQTDTQYF TGTGCCAGCAGCGGGGGGGGACAAACAGATACGCAGTATTTT
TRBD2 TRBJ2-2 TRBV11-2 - CASSFSGAGELFF TGTGCCAGCAGCTTCAGCGGGGCCGGGGAGCTGTTTTTT
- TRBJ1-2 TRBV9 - CAMPGVYGYTF TGTGCCATGCCCGGGGTCTATGGCTACACCTTC
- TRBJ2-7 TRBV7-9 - CASRSARGEQYF TGTGCCAGCCGGTCTGCCAGGGGCGAGCAGTACTTC
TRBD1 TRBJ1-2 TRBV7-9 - CASSFGDRGENGYTF TGTGCCAGCAGCTTTGGGGACAGGGGAGAAAACGGCTACACCTTC
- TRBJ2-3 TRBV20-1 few CSVPSRDTQYF TGCAGTGTTCCCTCGCGAGATACGCAGTATTTT
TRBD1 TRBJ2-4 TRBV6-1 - CASSEERDRGENIQYF TGTGCCAGCAGTGAAGAGCGGGACAGGGGGGAAAACATTCAGTACTTC
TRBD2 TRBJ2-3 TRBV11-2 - CASSRAGERTDTQYF TGTGCCAGCAGCAGGGCGGGAGAGAGGACAGATACGCAGTATTTT
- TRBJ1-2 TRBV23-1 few CASSQTGGLNYGYTF TGCGCCAGCAGTCAAACGGGGGGGCTCAACTATGGCTACACCTTC
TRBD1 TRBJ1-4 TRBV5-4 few CASSQGGREKLFF TGCGCCAGCAGCCAGGGGGGAAGAGAAAAACTGTTTTTT
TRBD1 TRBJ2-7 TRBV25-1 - CASSAHGTGGEQYF TGTGCCAGCAGTGCACACGGGACAGGGGGGGAGCAGTACTTC
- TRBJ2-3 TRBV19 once CASTPGDKDTQYF TGTGCCAGTACCCCAGGGGACAAGGATACGCAGTATTTT
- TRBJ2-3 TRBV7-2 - CAGRDSFTDTQYF TGTGCCGGGCGGGACTCATTCACAGATACGCAGTATTTT
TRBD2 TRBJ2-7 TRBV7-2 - CASSLIATSGPAYEQYF TGTGCCAGCAGCTTAATCGCGACTAGCGGTCCCGCCTACGAGCAGTACTTC
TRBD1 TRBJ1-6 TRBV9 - CASSPQGLESPLHF TGTGCCAGCAGCCCACAGGGGTTAGAGTCACCCCTCCACTTT
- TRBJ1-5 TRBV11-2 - CASSLDLHSPQHF TGTGCCAGCAGCTTAGACCTTCACTCGCCCCAGCATTTT
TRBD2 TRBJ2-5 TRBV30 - CAWRGSGRETQYF TGTGCCTGGAGGGGCAGCGGGAGAGAGACCCAGTACTTC
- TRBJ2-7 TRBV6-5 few CASRRGRGSYEQYF TGTGCCAGCAGGAGGGGCAGGGGCTCCTACGAGCAGTACTTC
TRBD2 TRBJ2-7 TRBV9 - CASSPKPSGYEQYF TGTGCCAGCAGCCCTAAGCCTAGCGGCTACGAGCAGTACTTC
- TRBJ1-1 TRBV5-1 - CASSWGVHTKDTEAFF TGCGCCAGCAGCTGGGGGGTCCACACTAAGGACACTGAAGCTTTCTTT
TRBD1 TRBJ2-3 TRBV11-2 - CASSSRDRGSTDTQYF TGTGCCAGCAGCTCCCGGGACAGGGGGAGCACAGATACGCAGTATTTT
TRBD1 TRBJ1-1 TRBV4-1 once CASSQGGTGNTEAFF TGCGCCAGCAGCCAAGGGGGGACAGGAAACACTGAAGCTTTCTTT
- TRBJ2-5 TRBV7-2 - CASSLGGSRGTGAQYF TGTGCCAGCAGCTTAGGAGGGTCCAGGGGTACTGGGGCCCAGTACTTC
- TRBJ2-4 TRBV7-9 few CASSLGGGGGNIQYF TGTGCCAGCAGCTTAGGGGGGGGAGGGGGAAACATTCAGTACTTC
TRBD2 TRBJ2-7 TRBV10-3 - CAINAAGLAGVAYEQYF TGTGCCATCAATGCGGCTGGGCTAGCGGGAGTCGCCTACGAGCAGTACTTC
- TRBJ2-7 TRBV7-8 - CASSPREPSYEQYF TGTGCCAGCAGCCCACGGGAACCCTCCTACGAGCAGTACTTC
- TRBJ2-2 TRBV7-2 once CASSLGSANTGELFF TGTGCCAGCAGCTTAGGATCAGCGAACACCGGGGAGCTGTTTTTT
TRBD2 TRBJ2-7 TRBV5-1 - CASSLGLAGAGEQYF TGCGCCAGCAGCTTGGGACTAGCGGGAGCTGGCGAGCAGTACTTC
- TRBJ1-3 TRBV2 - CASSEQVSGNTIYF TGTGCCAGCAGTGAGCAGGTCTCTGGAAACACCATATATTTT
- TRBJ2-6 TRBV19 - CASSPTTSFGGSGANVLTF TGTGCCAGTAGCCCGACCACTTCCTTCGGGGGTTCTGGGGCCAACGTCCTGACTTTC
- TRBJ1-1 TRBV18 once CASSPREDTEAFF TGTGCCAGCTCACCACGGGAGGACACTGAAGCTTTCTTT
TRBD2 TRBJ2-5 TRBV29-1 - CSVAGTSGGLEQYF TGCAGCGTTGCAGGGACTAGCGGGGGGTTGGAGCAGTACTTC
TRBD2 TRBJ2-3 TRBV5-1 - CASSSTSVQDTQYF TGCGCCAGCAGCTCGACTAGCGTACAAGATACGCAGTATTTT